One T cell receptor (beta chain) is described in this entry. Assay used: immunoSEQ multiplex PCR; TCRdb lists only in-frame clones, some missing. The repertoire includes about 98,000 clones, just under 85% of them detected once, and around 9.4% sits in the top ten. The sample belongs to a study of blood T cell repertoires in COVID-19. The TCR originated in a man aged 35 to 55 with active or convalescent COVID-19. The sample comprised peripheral blood.

This chain's CDR3 is CASSQGQNYNSPLHF. The CDR3 DNA sequence: TGTGCCAGCAGCCAAGGACAGAACTATAATTCACCCCTCCACTTT. This chain uses TRBV3-1 (or the pseudogene TRBV3-2) with TRBJ1-6; the D gene is possibly TRBD1 (5 bases). CDR1 and CDR2 (germline): LGHDT, YNNKEL (reference sequence). The germline V and J ends were trimmed by 1 base and 3 bases, with 7 bases remaining between them. This CDR3 is 15 amino acids long.